These 4 T cell receptor beta chains were all obtained from the same sample, sequenced in a study of CD4 and CD8 cells across lung adenocarcinoma regions. TCRdb reanalysed the PCR reads using MiXCR and keeps one entry per CDR3 protein. The table lists 21,000 or so distinct CDR3 sequences, about 50% of them singletons. The sequenced sample consisted of CD8+ T cells from the center of a lung tumor. These receptors were taken from a female donor with lung adenocarcinoma. The CD4 and CD8 labels of this study may be unreliable.

This clonotype occurred a few times. The rearrangement joins TRBV7-2 to TRBJ2-4; D may match TRBD1 or TRBD2 (6 bases each). The closer fit of TRBJ2-7 to the DNA end suggests the J call may be wrong. In germline, CDR1 is SGHTA, CDR2 FQGNSA. The CDR3 runs 15 residues. CDR3 nucleotide sequence: TGTGCCAGCAGCACGCAAGGGGGGCTAAGGTACGAGCAGTACTTC. Translation: CASSTQGGLRYEQYF.

The CDR3 nucleotides read TGCGCCAGCGGCGGCGGCGACCAAGAGACCCAGTACTTC. Its protein is CASGGGDQETQYF. The chain carries TRBV10-2 and TRBJ2-5; D remains ambiguous. V was pared by 8 bases and J by 0 bases, with 10 bases between. CDR3 size: 13 residues. Germline loops: CDR1 WSHSY, CDR2 SAAADI.

The V gene is TRBV27, the J gene TRBJ2-5; D is possibly TRBD1 (7 bases). The CDR3 extends over 15 amino acids. V was trimmed by 11 bases and J by 11 bases, leaving 30 bases between them. Germline V gene lookup returns CDR1 MNHEY and CDR2 SMNVEV (reference sequence). CDR3 in amino acids: CAAGQGGRDQDTQYF. As DNA, the CDR3 is TGTGCCGCGGGGCAGGGGGGCCGAGACCAAGATACGCAGTACTTC.

This clonotype was seen only once. Mismatch with germline at one junction end may stem from a read error. The chain employs TRBV25-1 and TRBJ2-3; D gene uncertain. The J call may be wrong; the DNA end is better matched by TRBJ2-7. The V gene's germline CDR1 is MGHDK and CDR2 SYGVNS. The CDR3 sequence is 12 residues long. Here the CDR3 reads CASLRGTDTQYF. CDR3 sequence (DNA): TGCGCGAGCCTGCGAGGCACAGACACGCAGTACTTC.